Listed below are T cell receptor beta chains from one sample, sequenced in a study of T cells after yellow fever vaccination. TCRdb reanalysed the 5' RACE reads using MiXCR and keeps one entry per CDR3 protein. The table lists about 230,000 distinct CDR3 sequences, less than 7.5% of them singletons. Sequences were derived from CD4+ T cells sorted from PBMCs, sampled on the day of the yellow fever booster vaccination. The receptors were sampled from a man younger than 45 who received the YFV17D yellow fever vaccine. Both conserved end residues are part of each CDR3. A D gene is named only where the DNA matches it firmly. The listing skips clone size in some rows; elsewhere it reads once, few, many or a size class.

>TRBV3-1|NA|many|TRBJ2-7
CASSQQGGSYEQYF
TGTGCCAGCAGCCAACAGGGTGGTAGTTACGAGCAGTACTTC
>TRBV20-1|NA|many|TRBJ2-1
CSARDRAGGSYNEQFF
TGCAGTGCTAGAGATAGGGCGGGTGGATCCTACAATGAGCAGTTCTTC
>TRBV20-1|NA|few|TRBJ2-1
CSARIDIRGEQFF
TGCAGTGCTAGGATTGACATTCGTGGTGAGCAGTTCTTC
>TRBV6-5|NA|NA|TRBJ1-2
CASSSQGISNYGYTF
TGTGCCAGCAGTTCACAGGGAATATCCAACTATGGCTACACCTTC
>TRBV20-1|TRBD2|few|TRBJ2-4
CSARVGSGGNIQYF
TGCAGTGCTAGAGTTGGGAGCGGGGGGAACATTCAGTACTTC
>TRBV7-2|NA|NA|TRBJ2-5
CASSLAGGAAQETQYF
TGTGCCAGCAGCTTAGCGGGGGGGGCGGCTCAAGAGACCCAGTACTTC
>TRBV20-1|NA|many|TRBJ1-3
CSATDISNTIYF
TGCAGTGCTACCGACATTTCGAACACCATATATTTT
>TRBV7-9|NA|NA|TRBJ2-7
CASSSRGAYEQYF
TGTGCCAGCAGCAGCAGGGGGGCGTACGAGCAGTACTTC
>TRBV19|TRBD1|NA|TRBJ1-4
CASSIMDRPTNEKLFF
TGTGCCAGTAGTATCATGGACAGGCCAACTAATGAAAAACTGTTTTTT
>TRBV4-1|NA|few|TRBJ2-7
CASSQVPGQRRMYEQYF
TGCGCCAGCAGCCAAGTCCCGGGACAAAGGAGGATGTACGAGCAGTACTTC
>TRBV7-3|NA|few|TRBJ2-1
CASSLLSDPTYNEQFF
TGTGCCAGCAGCTTATTGAGCGATCCTACCTACAATGAGCAGTTCTTC
>TRBV6-2/TRBV6-3|NA|few|TRBJ2-7
CASSYSDSLYEQYF
TGTGCCAGCAGTTACTCGGACAGTTTATACGAGCAGTACTTC
>TRBV20-1|NA|few|TRBJ1-2
CSARDYRTYGYTF
TGCAGTGCTAGAGATTATCGTACCTATGGCTACACCTTC
>TRBV14|NA|many|TRBJ2-2
CASKEGTMTGELFF
TGTGCCAGCAAGGAGGGAACCATGACCGGGGAGCTGTTTTTT
>TRBV18|TRBD2|NA|TRBJ2-1
CASSPRLAGPYNEQFF
TGTGCCAGCTCACCCAGGCTAGCGGGACCATACAATGAGCAGTTCTTC
>TRBV5-6|TRBD2|many|TRBJ2-7
CASSWFSGSSYEQYF
TGTGCCAGCAGCTGGTTTAGCGGGAGCTCCTACGAGCAGTACTTC
>TRBV2|NA|NA|TRBJ1-1
CASREGQRMTEAFF
TGTGCCAGCAGGGAAGGCCAAAGAATGACTGAAGCTTTCTTT
>TRBV9|NA|many|TRBJ2-1
CASSAGGGASSYNEQFF
TGTGCCAGCAGCGCTGGGGGTGGAGCCAGCTCCTACAATGAGCAGTTCTTC
>TRBV20-1|NA|NA|TRBJ2-1
CSARRRGEQFF
TGCAGTGCTAGGAGAAGGGGGGAGCAGTTCTTC
>TRBV20-1|TRBD2|few|TRBJ2-2
CSARAACVVSGMNTGELFF
TGCAGTGCTAGAGCCGCCTGTGTTGTGAGCGGGATGAACACCGGGGAGCTGTTTTTT
>TRBV5-1|TRBD1|NA|TRBJ2-5
CASSLEPDRQETQYF
TGCGCCAGCAGCTTAGAACCGGACAGGCAAGAGACCCAGTACTTC
>TRBV7-2|TRBD2|few|TRBJ2-3
CASSLGSLAGTDTQYF
TGTGCCAGCAGCTTAGGCTCCCTAGCGGGCACAGATACGCAGTATTTT
>TRBV20-1|NA|many|TRBJ2-2
CSAKYANTGELFF
TGCAGTGCTAAGTATGCGAACACCGGGGAGCTGTTTTTT
>TRBV7-2|TRBD2|few|TRBJ2-2
CASSIARLAGVSGELFF
TGTGCCAGCAGCATCGCCAGACTAGCGGGAGTATCCGGGGAGCTGTTTTTT
>TRBV5-5|TRBD1|many|TRBJ2-7
CASSPQTGGGIGEQYF
TGTGCCAGCAGCCCGCAAACAGGGGGCGGAATCGGCGAGCAGTACTTC
>TRBV29-1|NA|few|TRBJ2-7
CSVVWDEQYF
TGCAGCGTTGTATGGGACGAGCAGTACTTC
>TRBV5-1|TRBD2|few|TRBJ2-7
CASSLGGRGDEQYF
TGCGCCAGCAGCTTAGGCGGGAGAGGGGACGAGCAGTACTTC
>TRBV20-1|TRBD1|NA|TRBJ2-3
CSASGGTGLHTQYF
TGCAGTGCTAGCGGCGGGACAGGGTTACATACGCAGTATTTT
>TRBV20-1|NA|many|TRBJ1-5
CSARDMRSNQPQHF
TGCAGTGCTAGAGATATGAGGTCAAATCAGCCCCAGCATTTT
>TRBV3-1|TRBD1|many|TRBJ1-2
CASRTLTGEGYTF
TGTGCCAGCAGGACCCTGACAGGGGAGGGCTACACCTTC
>TRBV10-3|TRBD2|many|TRBJ2-7
CAISPPPRSGSPHEQYF
TGTGCCATCAGTCCCCCCCCGCGAAGCGGGAGTCCCCACGAGCAGTACTTC
>TRBV12-3/TRBV12-4|NA|many|TRBJ2-3
CASSLSSDTDTQYF
TGTGCCAGCAGTTTATCCAGCGACACAGATACGCAGTATTTT